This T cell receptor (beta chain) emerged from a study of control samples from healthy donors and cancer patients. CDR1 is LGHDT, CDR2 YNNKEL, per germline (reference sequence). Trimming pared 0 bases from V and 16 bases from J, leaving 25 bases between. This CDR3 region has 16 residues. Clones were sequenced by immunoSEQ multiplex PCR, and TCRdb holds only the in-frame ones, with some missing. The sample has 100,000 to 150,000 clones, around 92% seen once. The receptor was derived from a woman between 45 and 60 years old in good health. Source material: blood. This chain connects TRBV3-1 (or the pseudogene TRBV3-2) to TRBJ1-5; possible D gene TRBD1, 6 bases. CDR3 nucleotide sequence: TGTGCCAGCAGCCAAGAAGCCTCGACGAAGACAGGCCCCCTCCATTTT. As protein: CASSQEASTKTGPLHF.